These 22 T cell receptor beta chains were all obtained from the same sample, sequenced in a study of shared clonotypes between healthy human individuals. Naivety among CD8 cells was defined by CD45RO negativity and positive CCR7 selection, thereby excluding terminally differentiated effector memory CD45RA+ cells. Clones were read by immunoSEQ multiplex PCR, and TCRdb kept only the in-frame ones, dropping some. This sample has some 2,000,000 clones, with approximately 94% found just once. The sample comprised naive CD8+ T cells sorted from blood. These receptors were obtained from a man aged 18 to 30 in good health.

This clone was counted a few times. V usage is TRBV12-5 and J usage is TRBJ2-1, with D perhaps TRBD1 (5 bases). Trimming left V 0 bases short and J 8 bases short, with 17 bases between. CDR3 size: 16 residues. Germline CDR1 and CDR2: LGHNT and FRNRAP. The DNA of the CDR3 is TGTGCTAGTGGTTTGGTAGCCCACACAGGATTCGATGAGCAGTTCTTC. It is translated as CASGLVAHTGFDEQFF.

The chain couples TRBV6-6 to TRBJ1-1; D remains ambiguous. This CDR3 has 13 amino acids. Germline CDR1 reads MNHNY; CDR2 reads SVGAGI (reference sequence). V was trimmed by 5 bases and J by 7 bases, leaving 14 bases between them. The CDR3 DNA reads TGTGCCAGCAGTACCGGACTGATCGATGAAGCTTTCTTT. Residues: CASSTGLIDEAFF.

J is TRBJ2-7 and V is TRBV7-9, with a weak D call TRBD1 (6 bases). The germline gives CDR1 SEHNR, CDR2 FQNEAQ (reference sequence). CDR3 size: 15 residues. Trimming took 5 bases from V and 0 from J, leaving 14 bases between them. CDR3: CASSGGILSSYEQYF. The CDR3 DNA follows: TGTGCCAGCAGCGGGGGCATCCTTTCCTCCTACGAGCAGTACTTC.

On this clone itself: Other DNA sequences in this sample translate to the same CDR3. The chain is built from TRBV9 and TRBJ2-2, with D maybe TRBD1 (6 bases). V lost 5 bases and J 0 bases, leaving 11 bases between the germline ends. The CDR3 covers 15 residues. Germline V gives CDR1 SGDLS, CDR2 YYNGEE. The CDR3: CASSAGTTNTGELFF. As DNA, the CDR3 is TGTGCCAGCAGTGCCGGGACAACGAACACCGGGGAGCTGTTTTTT.

This chain uses TRBV27 with TRBJ2-7; D might be TRBD2 (5 bases). The CDR3 consists of 14 residues. V lost 7 bases to trimming and J lost 0 bases, with 13 bases between them. The germline V gene encodes CDR1 MNHEY and CDR2 SMNVEV (reference sequence). The CDR3 DNA is TGTGCCAGCACCGTTCCGGCGGGCTCCTACGAGCAGTACTTC. Translation: CASTVPAGSYEQYF.

The chain combines TRBV4-2 with TRBJ1-1; D is possibly TRBD1 (6 bases). The CDR3 length is 14 residues. V lost 2 bases and J lost 3, with 10 bases in between. Germline V gene lookup returns CDR1 LGHNA and CDR2 YNFKEQ. As DNA, the CDR3 is TGTGCCAGCAGCCAACGGACAGCTGACACTGAAGCTTTCTTT. Its protein product is CASSQRTADTEAFF.

The chain has TRBV7-9 and TRBJ2-7; 10 nucleotides match TRBD2. The CDR3 consists of 18 residues. V trimming: 5 bases; J trimming: 3 bases; junction bases outside the gene matches: 16. Germline-derived CDR1 and CDR2 are SEHNR and FQNEAQ (reference sequence). The CDR3 region is CASSPGVLAGVGGYEQYF. In nucleotides, the CDR3 is TGTGCCAGCAGCCCGGGGGTGCTAGCGGGGGTTGGAGGCTACGAGCAGTACTTC. Complete variable domain (other parts from reference TRBV7-9 and TRBJ2-7): DTGVSQNPRHKITKRGQNVTFRCDPISEHNRLYWYRQTLGQGPEFLTYFQNEAQLEKSRLLSDRFSAERPKGSFSTLEIQRTEQGDSAMYLCASSPGVLAGVGGYEQYFGPGTRLTVT.

The rearrangement links TRBV7-9 to TRBJ1-2, with TRBD1 matching 10 bases. V lost 6 bases and J lost 6; bases outside the gene matches: 10. The CDR3 contains 15 residues. In germline, CDR1 is SEHNR, CDR2 FQNEAQ (reference sequence). Here the CDR3 DNA reads TGTGCCAGCAGGTCACCGGGACAGGGGACTGATGGCTACACCTTC. This codes for CASRSPGQGTDGYTF. The full variable domain, its missing parts supplied by reference TRBV7-9 and TRBJ1-2, is DTGVSQNPRHKITKRGQNVTFRCDPISEHNRLYWYRQTLGQGPEFLTYFQNEAQLEKSRLLSDRFSAERPKGSFSTLEIQRTEQGDSAMYLCASRSPGQGTDGYTFGSGTRLTVV.

The chain joins TRBV18 to TRBJ2-7; D unresolved. The CDR3 covers 14 residues. Germline V CDR1 and CDR2: KGHSH, LQKENI. V lost 3 bases and J 2 bases, leaving 11 bases between the germline ends. The CDR3 protein is CASSPPGPPYEQYF. CDR3 DNA: TGTGCCAGCTCACCCCCGGGCCCTCCCTACGAGCAGTACTTC.

Worth noting for this clone: Other DNA variants within this sample encode the same CDR3. V and J are TRBV10-3 and TRBJ2-7, with D perhaps matching TRBD2 (6 bases). The germline V gene has CDR1 ENHRY and CDR2 SYGVKD. Trimming took off 10 bases at V and 1 base at J, with 14 bases between the two ends. The length of the CDR3 is 13 residues. The chain's CDR3 is CATSLAGSYEQYF. CDR3 nucleotides: TGTGCCACATCCCTTGCGGGGTCCTACGAGCAGTACTTC.

A single count supports this clone. This chain uses TRBV6-4 with TRBJ1-2; the D gene is possibly TRBD1 (5 bases). This CDR3 comprises 15 residues. CDR1 and CDR2 (germline): MRHNA, SNTAGT. V lost 2 bases and J lost 2, with 12 bases in between. The CDR3 region is CASSDGRGGNYGYTF. The CDR3 DNA sequence: TGTGCCAGCAGTGACGGCCGGGGCGGAAACTATGGCTACACCTTC.

This clone was seen only once. The J gene is TRBJ2-7, the V gene TRBV4-1; D is unclear. Per germline, CDR1 MGHRA and CDR2 YSYEKL. V was trimmed by 0 bases and J by 3 bases, leaving 12 bases between them. This CDR3 spans 15 amino acids. The CDR3 protein is CASSQDRALGYEQYF. The CDR3 bases are TGCGCCAGCAGCCAAGATAGGGCCCTGGGCTACGAGCAGTACTTC.

The rearrangement links TRBV6-1 to TRBJ2-3, with 10 bases aligning to TRBD2. In germline, CDR1 is MNHNS, CDR2 SASEGT. This CDR3 has 16 residues. The ends lost 2 bases at V and 4 bases at J; junction bases unmatched: 6. CDR3 sequence: CASSEWSGGAADTQYF. The CDR3 bases are TGTGCCAGCAGTGAATGGAGCGGGGGGGCCGCAGATACGCAGTATTTT.

The chain links TRBV7-8 to TRBJ2-7, with TRBD2 as a possible D gene (6 bases). The CDR3 contains 12 residues. Per the germline V gene, CDR1 is SGHVS and CDR2 is FQNEAQ. V lost 8 bases and J lost 7, with 15 bases in between. CDR3 nucleotides: TGTGCCAGCGAGGGACTGACGTGGGAGCAGTACTTC. Amino acid sequence: CASEGLTWEQYF.

This chain joins TRBV15 and TRBJ2-3; D is perhaps TRBD1 (5 bases). V lost 0 bases and J lost 2, with 6 bases in between. Germline CDR1 and CDR2: LNHNV and YYDKDF (reference sequence). The CDR3 runs 14 residues. The CDR3 is CATSREGVTDTQYF. CDR3 coding DNA: TGTGCCACCAGCAGAGAAGGGGTCACAGATACGCAGTATTTT. Full variable domain (remainder filled in from reference TRBV15 and TRBJ2-3): DAMVIQNPRYQVTQFGKPVTLSCSQTLNHNVMYWYQQKSSQAPKLLFHYYDKDFNNEADTPDNFQSRRPNTSFCFLDIRSPGLGDTAMYLCATSREGVTDTQYFGPGTRLTVL.

The gene calls are TRBV27 and TRBJ2-1; 8 positions match TRBD2. In germline, CDR1 is MNHEY, CDR2 SMNVEV (reference sequence). The ends lost 5 bases at V and 2 bases at J; junction bases unmatched: 5. The CDR3 spans 15 residues. Here the CDR3 DNA reads TGTGCCAGCAGTCCCCCCGGGGGGGCCTACAATGAGCAGTTCTTC. Its translation: CASSPPGGAYNEQFF.

The V call is TRBV4-1, the J call TRBJ2-4; D is undetermined. The CDR3 contains 18 residues. The V gene's germline CDR1 is MGHRA and CDR2 YSYEKL. Trimming took 2 bases from V and 5 from J, leaving 22 bases between them. The CDR3 DNA sequence: TGCGCCAGCAGCCAATCCGCTGAGAGATGGTTCCGGGAAAACATTCAGTACTTC. It translates to CASSQSAERWFRENIQYF.

The V call is TRBV6-5, the J call TRBJ2-1; 8 nucleotides agree with TRBD2. The CDR3 has 16 amino acids. V dropped 2 bases and J dropped 3; count of bases not matched to a gene: 6. In germline, CDR1 is MNHEY, CDR2 SVGAGI. This chain's CDR3 is CASSYADSGDYNEQFF. The CDR3, as DNA: TGTGCCAGCAGTTACGCGGATAGCGGGGACTACAATGAGCAGTTCTTC.

The chain links TRBV6-5 to TRBJ2-5; the D call may be TRBD1 or TRBD2 (6 bases each). The V end lost 0 bases, the J end lost 5 bases, and 13 bases lay between the germline ends. The V gene's germline CDR1 is MNHEY and CDR2 SVGAGI. This CDR3 contains 15 residues. CDR3: CASSYSVGAGETQYF. DNA for the CDR3: TGTGCCAGCAGTTACTCCGTGGGGGCGGGGGAGACCCAGTACTTC.

The chain has TRBV5-1 and TRBJ2-1, with 8 positions matching TRBD1. This CDR3 is built from 15 residues. The germline V gene has CDR1 SGHRS and CDR2 YFSETQ. With V trimmed by 4 bases and J by 4 bases, 7 bases remained unmatched. The CDR3 sequence: CASSPSTGVYNEQFF. CDR3 DNA: TGCGCCAGCAGCCCATCGACAGGGGTATACAATGAGCAGTTCTTC.

The chain carries TRBV2 and TRBJ2-5, with 9 nucleotides matching TRBD1. With 9 bases clipped from V and 4 bases from J, the junction kept 3 bases outside the gene matches. Germline loops: CDR1 SNHLY, CDR2 FYNNEI. This CDR3 region has 12 residues. CDR3 residues: CARGTGRETQYF. The CDR3, as DNA: TGTGCCAGGGGGACAGGGAGAGAGACCCAGTACTTC.

This chain connects TRBV10-3 to TRBJ2-7; no clear D. Germline CDR1 and CDR2: ENHRY and SYGVKD. The CDR3 covers 13 residues. The germline V and J ends were trimmed by 2 bases and 4 bases, with 9 bases remaining between them. In DNA, the CDR3 is TGTGCCATCAGTGAGGGAGTTGTTTACGAGCAGTACTTC. Translating gives CAISEGVVYEQYF.